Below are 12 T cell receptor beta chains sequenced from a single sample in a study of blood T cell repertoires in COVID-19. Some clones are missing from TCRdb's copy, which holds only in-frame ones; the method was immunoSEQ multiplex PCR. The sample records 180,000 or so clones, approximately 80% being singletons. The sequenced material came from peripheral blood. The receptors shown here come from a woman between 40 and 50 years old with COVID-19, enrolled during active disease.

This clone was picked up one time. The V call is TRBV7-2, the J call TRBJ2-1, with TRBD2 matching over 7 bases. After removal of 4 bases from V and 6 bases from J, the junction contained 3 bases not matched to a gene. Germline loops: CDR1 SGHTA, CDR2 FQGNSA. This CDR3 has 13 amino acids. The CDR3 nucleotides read TGTGCCAGCAGCTCCGGGACTATCAATGAGCAGTTCTTC. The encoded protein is CASSSGTINEQFF.

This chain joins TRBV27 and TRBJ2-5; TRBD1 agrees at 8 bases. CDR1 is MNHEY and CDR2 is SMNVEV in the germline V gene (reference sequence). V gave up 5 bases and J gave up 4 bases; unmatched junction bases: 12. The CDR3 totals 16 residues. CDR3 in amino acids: CASSQPTGTGGETQYF. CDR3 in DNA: TGTGCCAGCAGTCAGCCGACCGGGACAGGAGGAGAGACCCAGTACTTC.

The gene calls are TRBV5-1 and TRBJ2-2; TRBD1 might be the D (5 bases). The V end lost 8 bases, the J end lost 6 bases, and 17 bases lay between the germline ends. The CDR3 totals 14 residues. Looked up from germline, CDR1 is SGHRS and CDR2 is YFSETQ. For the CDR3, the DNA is TGCGCCAGTTCCGGCCAGCCCAGGGCCGGGGAGCTGTTTTTT. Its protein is CASSGQPRAGELFF.

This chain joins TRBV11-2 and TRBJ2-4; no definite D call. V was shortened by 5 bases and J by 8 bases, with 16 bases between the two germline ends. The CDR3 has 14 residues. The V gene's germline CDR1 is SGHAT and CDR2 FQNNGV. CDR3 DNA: TGTGCCAGCAGCCGACCTCTGGCTCAGGACATTCAGTACTTC. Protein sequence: CASSRPLAQDIQYF. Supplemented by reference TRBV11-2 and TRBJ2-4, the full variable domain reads EAGVAQSPRYKIIEKRQSVAFWCNPISGHATLYWYQQILGQGPKLLIQFQNNGVVDDSQLPKDRFSAERLKGVDSTLKIQPAKLEDSAVYLCASSRPLAQDIQYFGAGTRLSVL.

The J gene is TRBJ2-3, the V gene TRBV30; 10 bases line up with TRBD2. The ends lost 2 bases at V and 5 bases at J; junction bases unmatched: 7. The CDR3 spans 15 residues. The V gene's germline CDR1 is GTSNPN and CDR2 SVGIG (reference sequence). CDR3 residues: CAWSQALAGKDTQYF. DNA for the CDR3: TGTGCCTGGAGTCAAGCACTAGCGGGAAAAGATACGCAGTATTTT.

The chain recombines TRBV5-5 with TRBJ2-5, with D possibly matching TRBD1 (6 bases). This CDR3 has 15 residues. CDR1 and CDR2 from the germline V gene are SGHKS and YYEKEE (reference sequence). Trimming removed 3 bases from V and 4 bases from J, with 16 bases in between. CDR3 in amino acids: CASSWPQGGGETQYF. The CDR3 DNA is TGTGCCAGCAGCTGGCCTCAAGGGGGTGGAGAGACCCAGTACTTC.

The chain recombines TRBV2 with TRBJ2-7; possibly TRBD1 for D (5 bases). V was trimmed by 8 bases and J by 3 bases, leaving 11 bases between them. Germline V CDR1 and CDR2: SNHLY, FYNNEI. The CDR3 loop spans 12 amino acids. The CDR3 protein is CASGSDSYEQYF. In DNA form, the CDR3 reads TGTGCCAGCGGATCCGACAGCTACGAGCAGTACTTC.

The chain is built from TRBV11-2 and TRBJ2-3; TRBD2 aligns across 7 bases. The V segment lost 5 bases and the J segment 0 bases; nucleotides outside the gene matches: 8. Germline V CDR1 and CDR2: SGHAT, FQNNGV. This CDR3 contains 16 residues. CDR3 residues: CASSRTGGSSTDTQYF. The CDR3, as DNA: TGTGCCAGCAGCCGAACCGGGGGGTCTAGCACAGATACGCAGTATTTT.

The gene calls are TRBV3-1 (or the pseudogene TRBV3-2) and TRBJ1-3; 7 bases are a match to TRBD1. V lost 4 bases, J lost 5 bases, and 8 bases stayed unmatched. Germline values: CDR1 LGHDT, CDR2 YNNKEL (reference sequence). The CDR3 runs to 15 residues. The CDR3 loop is CASSPTGQARNTIYF. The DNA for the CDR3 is TGTGCCAGCAGCCCCACTGGACAGGCAAGAAACACCATATATTTT.

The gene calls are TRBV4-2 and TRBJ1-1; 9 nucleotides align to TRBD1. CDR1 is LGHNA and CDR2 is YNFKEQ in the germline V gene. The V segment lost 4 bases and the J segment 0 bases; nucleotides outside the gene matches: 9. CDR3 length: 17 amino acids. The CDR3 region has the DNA TGTGCCAGCAGCCTAGGGACAGGGCCCCCCATGAACACTGAAGCTTTCTTT. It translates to CASSLGTGPPMNTEAFF.

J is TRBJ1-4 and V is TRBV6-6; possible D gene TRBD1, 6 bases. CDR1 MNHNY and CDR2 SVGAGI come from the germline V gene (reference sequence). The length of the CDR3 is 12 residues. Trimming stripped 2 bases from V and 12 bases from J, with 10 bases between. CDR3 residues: CASSYGGGELFF. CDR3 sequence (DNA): TGTGCCAGCAGTTACGGGGGCGGAGAACTGTTTTTT.

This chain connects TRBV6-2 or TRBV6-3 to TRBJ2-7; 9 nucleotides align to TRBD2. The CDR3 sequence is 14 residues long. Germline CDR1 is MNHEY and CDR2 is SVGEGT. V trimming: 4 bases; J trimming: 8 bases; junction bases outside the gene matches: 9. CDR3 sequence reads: CASSSSGLAFKQYF. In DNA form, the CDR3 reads TGTGCCAGCAGTTCCTCGGGACTAGCTTTTAAGCAGTACTTC.